This T cell receptor beta chain was recorded in a study of T cells in Graves' hyperthyroidism and ophthalmopathy. RNA transcripts served as the template for amplifying TCR beta CDR3 regions. The HTBI primer set drove a first-round RT-PCR of the TCR CDR3. TCRdb processed the multiplex PCR reads anew with MiXCR; each CDR3 protein has one entry. The sample has about 500,000 distinct CDR3 sequences, 46% seen once. CDR1 is SGHTA, CDR2 FQGNSA, per germline. Germline trimming cut 6 bases from V and 0 bases from J; bases unmatched to any gene: 7. The CDR3 consists of 15 residues. The source of this sequence is an adult woman with Graves' disease, either hyperthyroidism or ophthalmopathy (not recorded which). The rearrangement links TRBV7-2 to TRBJ1-1, with 7 bases lining up with TRBD1. Sequencing was done on a sample of peripheral blood or thyroid tissue (not recorded which). CDR3 region: CASSYRQGMNTEAFF. DNA for the CDR3: TGTGCCAGCAGTTACCGACAGGGAATGAACACTGAAGCTTTCTTT.